A single sample gave rise to the 23 T cell receptor beta chains below, sequenced in a study of blood T cell repertoires in COVID-19. Assay: immunoSEQ multiplex PCR; the TCRdb copy retains only in-frame clones and omits some. Of more than 100,000 clones in the sample, approximately 84% are singletons; the top ten hold roughly 15%. The source material was peripheral blood. These receptors were taken from a woman of 80 years or more with acute or convalescent COVID-19.

For the CDR3, the DNA is TGTGCCAGCAGCCCCCGACTAGCGGGGGGGGATCGGGATACGCAGTATTTT. Residues: CASSPRLAGGDRDTQYF. The chain is built from TRBV7-2 and TRBJ2-3, with 14 bases matching TRBD2. Germline V lookup: CDR1 SGHTA, CDR2 FQGNSA. The trim removed 5 bases at V and 6 bases at J, leaving 10 bases unmatched. This CDR3 is 17 amino acids long.

This clone was counted a few times. The rearrangement joins TRBV7-9 to TRBJ1-4; D gene uncertain. Germline CDR1 is SEHNR and CDR2 is FQNEAQ (reference sequence). Deletions cut 5 bases from V and 3 bases from J, with 10 bases between. The CDR3 contains 14 residues. The CDR3 DNA reads as TGTGCCAGCAGCCTTACAGCGGCTAATGAAAAACTGTTTTTT. Residues: CASSLTAANEKLFF. The whole variable domain, filled in from reference TRBV7-9 and TRBJ1-4, reads DTGVSQNPRHKITKRGQNVTFRCDPISEHNRLYWYRQTLGQGPEFLTYFQNEAQLEKSRLLSDRFSAERPKGSFSTLEIQRTEQGDSAMYLCASSLTAANEKLFFGSGTQLSVL.

This clone has a single count. This sequence joins TRBV11-2 and TRBJ1-1, with D uncertain. Per germline, CDR1 SGHAT and CDR2 FQNNGV. Trimming shortened V by 4 bases and J by 1 base, and 7 bases separated the two germline ends. The CDR3 has 13 residues. The CDR3 DNA follows: TGTGCCAGCAGCTACAGCCGGAACACTGAAGCTTTCTTT. Translating gives CASSYSRNTEAFF. The whole variable domain, remainder taken from reference TRBV11-2 and TRBJ1-1, is EAGVAQSPRYKIIEKRQSVAFWCNPISGHATLYWYQQILGQGPKLLIQFQNNGVVDDSQLPKDRFSAERLKGVDSTLKIQPAKLEDSAVYLCASSYSRNTEAFFGQGTRLTVV.

V usage is TRBV18 and J usage is TRBJ1-5; 7 positions match TRBD1. V lost 4 bases to trimming and J lost 0 bases; unmatched junction nucleotides: 3. The CDR3 extends over 15 amino acids. Germline V gene lookup returns CDR1 KGHSH and CDR2 LQKENI. Here the CDR3 DNA reads TGTGCCAGCTCACGGGGACAGATTAGCAATCAGCCCCAGCATTTT. Protein: CASSRGQISNQPQHF.

This chain joins TRBV6-2 or TRBV6-3 and TRBJ1-6, with 11 bases fitting TRBD1. With V trimmed by 0 bases and J by 9 bases, 1 base remained unmatched. The CDR3 contains 15 residues. CDR1 MNHEY and CDR2 SVGEGT come from the germline V gene. The CDR3 DNA reads TGTGCCAGCAGTTACTCAGGGACAGGGGGTTCACCCCTCCACTTT. This encodes CASSYSGTGGSPLHF.

The chain uses TRBV3-1 (or the pseudogene TRBV3-2) and TRBJ2-3, with TRBD1 identical over 8 bases. The CDR3 consists of 15 residues. Per the germline V gene, CDR1 is LGHDT and CDR2 is YNNKEL (reference sequence). The V segment lost 4 bases and the J segment 4 bases; nucleotides outside the gene matches: 7. The CDR3 protein is CASSPWTGRADTQYF. The CDR3, as DNA: TGTGCCAGCAGCCCCTGGACAGGGAGAGCAGATACGCAGTATTTT.

The V call is TRBV4-1, the J call TRBJ1-1; the match to TRBD1 covers 7 bases. This CDR3 is built from 13 residues. V shed 2 bases and J 7 bases; nucleotides not matched to a gene: 4. CDR1 and CDR2 (germline): MGHRA, YSYEKL. CDR3 in DNA: TGCGCCAGCAGCCAACAGACAGGGTTTGAAGCTTTCTTT. This gives the protein CASSQQTGFEAFF.

The chain joins TRBV6-5 to TRBJ2-5; possibly TRBD2 for D (6 bases). Per the germline V gene, CDR1 is MNHEY and CDR2 is SVGAGI. The CDR3 is 13 residues long. The V and J ends lost 7 bases and 2 bases respectively, with 11 bases between them. The CDR3 nucleotides read TGTGCCAGCACGGGACTGAATCAAGAGACCCAGTACTTC. This encodes CASTGLNQETQYF.

The chain uses TRBV6-5 and TRBJ1-2; 7 nucleotides align to TRBD1. V was clipped by 6 bases and J by 4 bases; unmatched bases: 11. From germline, CDR1 is MNHEY and CDR2 SVGAGI. This CDR3 spans 15 amino acids. The CDR3 DNA follows: TGTGCCAGCAGGGGCTCAGGGGGAACGCGCTATGGCTACACCTTC. Protein product: CASRGSGGTRYGYTF.

This sequence joins TRBV5-1 and TRBJ2-1; no definite D call. The germline V gene encodes CDR1 SGHRS and CDR2 YFSETQ. The CDR3 totals 14 residues. The V gene lost 3 bases and the J gene lost 7 bases, with 14 bases spanning the gap. The CDR3 nucleotides read TGCGCCAGCAGCTCTTTCAGTTATCGAAATGAGCAGTTCTTC. Residues: CASSSFSYRNEQFF.

The rearrangement joins TRBV27 to TRBJ2-1, with 12 nucleotides matching TRBD2. The germline V gene has CDR1 MNHEY and CDR2 SMNVEV (reference sequence). This CDR3 has 13 amino acids. V trimming: 5 bases; J trimming: 10 bases; junction bases outside the gene matches: 3. CDR3 sequence reads: CASSAGLAGEQFF. For the CDR3, the DNA is TGTGCCAGCAGTGCCGGACTAGCGGGGGAGCAGTTCTTC.

This chain links TRBV27 with TRBJ2-7, with TRBD2 matching 10 bases. The CDR3 totals 15 residues. Germline V gene sequence: CDR1 MNHEY, CDR2 SMNVEV (reference sequence). After removal of 2 bases from V and 1 base from J, the junction contained 2 bases not matched to a gene. This CDR3 is CASSLSGGASYEQYF. The DNA of the CDR3 is TGTGCCAGCAGTTTAAGCGGGGGGGCGTCCTACGAGCAGTACTTC.

The J gene is TRBJ1-2, the V gene TRBV19, with a possible D match to TRBD1 (6 bases). Trimming stripped 6 bases from V and 2 bases from J, with 13 bases between. The length of the CDR3 is 14 residues. Germline CDR1 is LNHDA and CDR2 is SQIVND (reference sequence). CDR3 in amino acids: CASRKGETNYGYTF. The CDR3 DNA sequence: TGTGCCAGTAGGAAGGGGGAGACCAACTATGGCTACACCTTC. The full variable domain, with the rest looked up from reference TRBV19 and TRBJ1-2, is DGGITQSPKYLFRKEGQNVTLSCEQNLNHDAMYWYRQDPGQGLRLIYYSQIVNDFQKGDIAEGYSVSREKKESFPLTVTSAQKNPTAFYLCASRKGETNYGYTFGSGTRLTVV.

The rearrangement joins TRBV19 to TRBJ1-3, with 7 bases fitting TRBD1. The CDR3 consists of 15 residues. Germline CDR1 is LNHDA and CDR2 is SQIVND (reference sequence). V shed 4 bases and J 2 bases; nucleotides not matched to a gene: 5. For the CDR3, the DNA is TGTGCCAGTAGTAGTGACAGGGAAGCTGGAAACACCATATATTTT. Translated, it gives CASSSDREAGNTIYF.

V usage is TRBV11-3 and J usage is TRBJ2-7, with 10 bases fitting TRBD1. CDR3 length equals 14 residues. Per the germline V gene, CDR1 is SGHNT and CDR2 is YENEEA. V dropped 8 bases and J dropped 4; count of bases not matched to a gene: 8. The CDR3 DNA reads TGTGCCAGCTCGGCCGGGACAGGGGATTACGAGCAGTACTTC. As protein: CASSAGTGDYEQYF.

The J gene is TRBJ2-4, the V gene TRBV5-1; D is unclear. The CDR3 is 17 amino acids. Germline CDR1 and CDR2: SGHRS and YFSETQ. Trimming shortened V by 0 bases and J by 3 bases, and 16 bases separated the two germline ends. CDR3 loop: CASSLEPPLGGKNIQYF. In nucleotides, the CDR3 is TGCGCCAGCAGCTTGGAGCCCCCACTCGGTGGCAAAAACATTCAGTACTTC.

This chain links TRBV6-5 with TRBJ1-1; TRBD1 is a possible D gene (6 bases). This CDR3 is 15 amino acids long. Trimming pared 5 bases from V and 0 bases from J, leaving 13 bases between. Per the germline V gene, CDR1 is MNHEY and CDR2 is SVGAGI. CDR3 bases: TGTGCCAGCAGTCGCGGACAGATCATGAACACTGAAGCTTTCTTT. Translating gives CASSRGQIMNTEAFF.

The rearrangement uses TRBV3-1 (or the pseudogene TRBV3-2) and TRBJ1-2; perhaps TRBD1 as D (5 bases). CDR1 LGHDT and CDR2 YNNKEL come from the germline V gene (reference sequence). There are 14 residues in the CDR3. V was pared by 0 bases and J by 8 bases, with 13 bases between. This CDR3 is CASSQDRGGRGYTF. The CDR3 DNA reads TGTGCCAGCAGCCAAGATAGGGGAGGACGGGGCTACACCTTC.

The chain carries TRBV6-6 and TRBJ1-6; 7 bases map to TRBD1. The CDR3 loop spans 15 amino acids. Germline V lookup: CDR1 MNHNY, CDR2 SVGAGI (reference sequence). V was clipped by 2 bases and J by 10 bases; unmatched bases: 8. The DNA for the CDR3 is TGTGCCAGCAGTTACCCCGGGACAGCTTTATCACCCCTCCACTTT. This sequence encodes CASSYPGTALSPLHF.

This sequence joins TRBV3-1 (or the pseudogene TRBV3-2) and TRBJ2-7; a possible D gene is TRBD1 (7 bases). Trimming removed 1 base at V and 2 bases at J, with 18 bases between. Germline V gene lookup returns CDR1 LGHDT and CDR2 YNNKEL (reference sequence). This CDR3 has 17 residues. The CDR3 spells CASSQAGSGGRAYEQYF. Here the CDR3 DNA reads TGTGCCAGCAGCCAAGCGGGTTCAGGGGGGCGAGCCTACGAGCAGTACTTC.

The chain couples TRBV7-9 to TRBJ1-2; D possibly corresponds to TRBD1 (5 bases). In germline, CDR1 is SEHNR, CDR2 FQNEAQ (reference sequence). V lost 6 bases, J lost 8 bases, and 19 bases lay in between. The CDR3 has 14 amino acids. The CDR3: CASRNYPGRGGYTF. The CDR3 DNA follows: TGTGCCAGCAGAAACTACCCGGGGCGGGGAGGCTACACCTTC. Complete variable domain (other parts from reference TRBV7-9 and TRBJ1-2): DTGVSQNPRHKITKRGQNVTFRCDPISEHNRLYWYRQTLGQGPEFLTYFQNEAQLEKSRLLSDRFSAERPKGSFSTLEIQRTEQGDSAMYLCASRNYPGRGGYTFGSGTRLTVV.

The CDR3: CASSVTSGRGTGELFF. The CDR3 bases are TGTGCCAGCAGCGTGACTAGCGGTAGGGGCACCGGGGAGCTGTTTTTT. This chain links TRBV7-6 with TRBJ2-2; 9 nucleotides align to TRBD2. The germline CDR1 and CDR2 sequences are SGHVS and FNYEAQ. Germline trimming cut 5 bases from V and 4 bases from J; bases unmatched to any gene: 8. The CDR3 spans 16 residues.

The chain has TRBV11-2 and TRBJ2-3, with 10 bases matching TRBD2. CDR3 size: 16 residues. The germline V gene encodes CDR1 SGHAT and CDR2 FQNNGV. The ends lost 1 base at V and 2 bases at J; junction bases unmatched: 3. DNA for the CDR3: TGTGCCAGCAGCTTAGGGAGCGGGAGGGCCACAGATACGCAGTATTTT. It specifies CASSLGSGRATDTQYF.